One T cell receptor beta chain is described in this entry. Its antigen is currently unknown. The source of the sample is a study of cytomegalovirus exposure and HLA in healthy donors. Overall study results and limits: The CMV antigen specificity of a few CMV-associated chains was confirmed through in vitro analysis. When presence/absence was analysed, sequencing depth was taken to be roughly uniform across donors. In an earlier analysis, most TCR beta V segments were productive about 87% or about 30% of the time.

The CDR3 has 12 residues. CDR1 and CDR2 (germline): SGHNT, YYREEE (reference sequence). V lost 0 bases to trimming and J lost 4 bases, with 5 bases between them. Primers included in the PCR were 60 Vbeta and 13 Jbeta primers. Using immunoSEQ multiplex PCR, the repertoire was profiled, and TCRdb retains in-frame clones only, with some absent. This repertoire shows 190,000 or so clones, approximately 85% found once; its top ten account for roughly 1.5%. The chain employs TRBV5-4 and TRBJ2-7, with D hard to call. The origin of this receptor is a girl aged 5 to 17 in good health and CMV-seropositive. Sequenced: PBMCs. CDR3 amino acids: CASSLDWYEQYF. CDR3 nucleotide sequence: TGTGCCAGCAGCTTGGACTGGTACGAGCAGTACTTC.